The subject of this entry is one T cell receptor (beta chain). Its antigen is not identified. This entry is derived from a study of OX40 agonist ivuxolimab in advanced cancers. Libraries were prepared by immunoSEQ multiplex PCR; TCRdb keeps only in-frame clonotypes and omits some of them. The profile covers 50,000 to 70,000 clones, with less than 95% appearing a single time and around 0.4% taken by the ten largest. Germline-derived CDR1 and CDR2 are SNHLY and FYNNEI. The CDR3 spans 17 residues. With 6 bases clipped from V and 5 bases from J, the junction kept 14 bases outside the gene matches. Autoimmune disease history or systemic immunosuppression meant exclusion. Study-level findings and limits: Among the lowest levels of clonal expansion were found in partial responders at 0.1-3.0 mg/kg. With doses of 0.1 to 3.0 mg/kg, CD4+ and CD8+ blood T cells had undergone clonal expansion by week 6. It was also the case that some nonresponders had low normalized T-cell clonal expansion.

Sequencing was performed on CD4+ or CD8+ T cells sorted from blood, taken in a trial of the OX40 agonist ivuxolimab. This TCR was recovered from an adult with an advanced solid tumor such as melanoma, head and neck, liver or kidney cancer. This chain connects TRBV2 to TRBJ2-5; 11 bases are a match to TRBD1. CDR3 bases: TGTGCCAGCAGCTTCTCTCCGGACAGGGGGCGAATGGAGACCCAGTACTTC. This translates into CASSFSPDRGRMETQYF. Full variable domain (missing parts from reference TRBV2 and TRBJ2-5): EPEVTQTPSHQVTQMGQEVILRCVPISNHLYFYWYRQILGQKVEFLVSFYNNEISEKSEIFDDQFSVERPDGSNFTLKIRSTKLEDSAMYFCASSFSPDRGRMETQYFGPGTRLLVL.